Listed below are T cell receptor beta chains from one sample, sequenced in a study of radiotherapy plus CTLA-4 blockade in lung cancer. The protocol was immunoSEQ multiplex PCR, while the TCRdb copy is restricted to in-frame clones and leaves out a portion. The data hold tens of thousands of clones, with just over 75% observed a single time. The sequencing here drew on peripheral blood, taken from a patient treated with radiotherapy plus ipilimumab. These receptors originate from a human donor with non-small cell lung cancer who had a partial response to radiotherapy plus ipilimumab. The CDR3 runs from the conserved cysteine through the conserved F or W. The order of the fields is clone size, D gene, V gene, J gene, CDR3 length, CDR3 protein. A D gene is named only where the DNA matches it firmly. Not all rows give a size; the values are once, few, many and, for expanded clones, a class.

clone_size: few; d_call: NA; v_call: TRBV5-1; j_call: TRBJ1-5; cdr3_length: 15; cdr3_aa: CASSLENSSNQPQHF
clone_size: NA; d_call: NA; v_call: TRBV11-2; j_call: TRBJ1-1; cdr3_length: 13; cdr3_aa: CASSLAPRGAAFF
clone_size: once; d_call: TRBD1; v_call: TRBV6-6; j_call: TRBJ1-2; cdr3_length: 16; cdr3_aa: CASRGQGSLPNYGYTF
clone_size: once; d_call: TRBD1; v_call: TRBV6-5; j_call: TRBJ1-2; cdr3_length: 14; cdr3_aa: CASSTQGASGGYTF
clone_size: NA; d_call: NA; v_call: TRBV25-1; j_call: TRBJ1-1; cdr3_length: 12; cdr3_aa: CASSARDTEAFF
clone_size: NA; d_call: NA; v_call: TRBV18; j_call: TRBJ1-4; cdr3_length: 13; cdr3_aa: CASSPVPNEKLFF
clone_size: NA; d_call: TRBD1; v_call: TRBV7-9; j_call: TRBJ1-2; cdr3_length: 14; cdr3_aa: CASSSKDRVYGYTF
clone_size: NA; d_call: TRBD2; v_call: TRBV19; j_call: TRBJ2-5; cdr3_length: 15; cdr3_aa: CASSMSGGAGETQYF
clone_size: NA; d_call: TRBD2; v_call: TRBV29-1; j_call: TRBJ2-2; cdr3_length: 16; cdr3_aa: CSVLAPGLASTGELFF
clone_size: NA; d_call: NA; v_call: TRBV6-1; j_call: TRBJ1-1; cdr3_length: 14; cdr3_aa: CASTVGGVGTEAFF
clone_size: NA; d_call: TRBD1; v_call: TRBV29-1; j_call: TRBJ2-5; cdr3_length: 17; cdr3_aa: CSVRPGTGEGAQETQYF
clone_size: NA; d_call: NA; v_call: TRBV2; j_call: TRBJ2-4; cdr3_length: 15; cdr3_aa: CASSDRLRAKNIQYF
clone_size: NA; d_call: NA; v_call: TRBV30; j_call: TRBJ1-6; cdr3_length: 14; cdr3_aa: CAGTERGWNSPLHF
clone_size: few; d_call: NA; v_call: TRBV5-1; j_call: TRBJ1-1; cdr3_length: 13; cdr3_aa: CASRGAGNTEAFF
clone_size: NA; d_call: NA; v_call: TRBV5-1; j_call: TRBJ2-3; cdr3_length: 15; cdr3_aa: CASSLSNLGTDTQYF